The entry below describes one TCR beta chain. The antigen remains unidentified. The sample is drawn from a study of T-cell memory formation after mild COVID-19. Study-wide points: Pre-infection memory already had some responding clones, implying cross-reactive memory joined.

TCRdb recomputed calls from the 5' RACE reads with MiXCR, one row per CDR3 protein. The table includes fewer than 250,000 distinct CDR3 sequences, roughly a tenth detected once. Germline CDR1 reads GTSNPN; CDR2 reads SVGIG (reference sequence). V shed 1 base, J shed 7 bases, and the junction held 4 bases outside the gene matches. The CDR3 has 13 residues. The clonotype comes from a man aged 18 to 29 who had mild COVID-19 (a few samples of this study predate the infection). Cell type and time point are not known. Specimen: PBMCs or a T cell subset sorted from them (not recorded which). J is TRBJ1-5 and V is TRBV30, with 7 bases that match TRBD1. CDR3 in DNA: TGTGCCTGGAGTGGGCAGGGGGAACAGCCCCAGCATTTT. Translation gives CAWSGQGEQPQHF.